These 6 T cell receptor beta chains were all obtained from the same sample, sequenced in a study of OX40 agonist ivuxolimab in advanced cancers. The assay was immunoSEQ multiplex PCR, and TCRdb's table has in-frame clones only and misses some. The sample shows about 78,000 clones, about 90% of them seen only once. Sample: CD4+ or CD8+ T cells sorted from blood, taken in a trial of the OX40 agonist ivuxolimab. The receptors were gathered from an adult with an advanced solid tumor such as melanoma, head and neck, liver or kidney cancer.

The chain recombines TRBV18 with TRBJ1-4; D is uncertain. The V gene's germline CDR1 is KGHSH and CDR2 LQKENI. There are 12 residues in the CDR3. V was cut by 5 bases and J by 10 bases, with 11 bases left in between. CDR3 loop: CASSVRQTKLFF. CDR3 in DNA: TGTGCCAGCTCAGTACGGCAGACAAAACTGTTTTTT.

The chain combines TRBV6-6 with TRBJ2-1, with D possibly TRBD1 on 6 matching bases. CDR1 is MNHNY, CDR2 SVGAGI, per germline (reference sequence). V lost 7 bases and J 6 bases, leaving 10 bases between the germline ends. CDR3 length: 12 residues. CDR3 amino acids: CASTPTGNEQFF. The CDR3 region has the DNA TGTGCCAGCACTCCGACAGGCAATGAGCAGTTCTTC.

The chain links TRBV29-1 to TRBJ2-3; D possibly corresponds to TRBD1 (6 bases). V lost 6 bases and J lost 2, with 15 bases in between. This CDR3 is 14 amino acids long. From germline, CDR1 is SQVTM and CDR2 ANQGSEA. CDR3 nucleotide sequence: TGCAGCGTACGAAGACAGGCTAACACAGATACGCAGTATTTT. It is translated as CSVRRQANTDTQYF.

The rearrangement joins TRBV28 to TRBJ1-5; 12 bases align to TRBD1. J gave up 7 bases and V 7 bases, and 8 bases lay outside the gene matches. CDR1 and CDR2 from the germline V gene are MDHEN and SYDVKM. The CDR3 has 15 amino acids. The CDR3 region has the DNA TGTGCCAGCATCTCCGGGACAGGGGGCAGACAGCCCCAGCATTTT. Amino acids: CASISGTGGRQPQHF.

This rearrangement joins TRBV28 to TRBJ1-1; no reliable D call. The germline V and J ends were trimmed by 2 bases and 4 bases, with 14 bases remaining between them. Looked up from germline, CDR1 is MDHEN and CDR2 is SYDVKM. This CDR3 has 15 residues. The CDR3 DNA is TGTGCCAGCAGTTTACCCCTACCATTCTCCACTGAAGCTTTCTTT. This codes for CASSLPLPFSTEAFF.

The genes are TRBV5-1 and TRBJ1-1; no firm D call. Germline CDR1 is SGHRS and CDR2 is YFSETQ. The CDR3 totals 14 residues. V lost 0 bases and J 1 base, leaving 7 bases between the germline ends. The CDR3 DNA is TGCGCCAGCAGCTTGGGGAACGCGAACACTGAAGCTTTCTTT. Its translation is CASSLGNANTEAFF.